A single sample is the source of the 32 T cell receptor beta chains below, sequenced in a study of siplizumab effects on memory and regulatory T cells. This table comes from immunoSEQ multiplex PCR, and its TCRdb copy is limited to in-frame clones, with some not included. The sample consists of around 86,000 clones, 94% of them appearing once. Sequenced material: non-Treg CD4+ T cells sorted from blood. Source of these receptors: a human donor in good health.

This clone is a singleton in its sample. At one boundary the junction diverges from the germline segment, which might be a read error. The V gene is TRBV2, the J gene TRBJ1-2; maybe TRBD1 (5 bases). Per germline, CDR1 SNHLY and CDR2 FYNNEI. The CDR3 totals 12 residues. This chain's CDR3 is CASREDSLGYTF. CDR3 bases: TGTGCCAGCAGGGAAGACAGCCTTGGCTACACCTTC.

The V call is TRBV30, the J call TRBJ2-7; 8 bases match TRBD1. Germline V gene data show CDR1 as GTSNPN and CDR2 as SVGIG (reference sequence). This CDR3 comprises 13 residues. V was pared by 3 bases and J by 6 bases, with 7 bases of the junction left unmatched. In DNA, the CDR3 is TGTGCCTGGAGCAGGGGGCAGTCGTCCGAGCAGTACTTC. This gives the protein CAWSRGQSSEQYF.

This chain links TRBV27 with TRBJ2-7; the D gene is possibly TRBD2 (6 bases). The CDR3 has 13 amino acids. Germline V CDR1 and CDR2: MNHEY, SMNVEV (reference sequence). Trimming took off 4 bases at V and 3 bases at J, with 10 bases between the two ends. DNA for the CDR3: TGTGCCAGCAGTTCGGGGGACGGCTACGAGCAGTACTTC. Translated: CASSSGDGYEQYF.

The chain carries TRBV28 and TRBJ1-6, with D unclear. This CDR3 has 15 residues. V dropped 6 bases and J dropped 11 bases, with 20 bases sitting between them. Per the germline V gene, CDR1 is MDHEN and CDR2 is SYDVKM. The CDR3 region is CASRSRELTGPPLHF. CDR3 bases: TGTGCCAGCAGATCAAGGGAGCTCACCGGACCACCCCTCCACTTT.

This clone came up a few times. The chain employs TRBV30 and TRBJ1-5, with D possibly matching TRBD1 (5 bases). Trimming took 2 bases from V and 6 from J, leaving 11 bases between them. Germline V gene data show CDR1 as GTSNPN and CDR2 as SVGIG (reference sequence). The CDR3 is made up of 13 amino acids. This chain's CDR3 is CAWSQGGSQPQHF. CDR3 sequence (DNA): TGTGCCTGGAGTCAGGGTGGGTCTCAGCCCCAGCATTTT.

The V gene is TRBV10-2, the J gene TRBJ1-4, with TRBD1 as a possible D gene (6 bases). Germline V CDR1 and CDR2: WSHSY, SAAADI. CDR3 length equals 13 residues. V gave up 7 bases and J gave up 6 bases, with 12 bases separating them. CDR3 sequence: CASTDSRDEKLFF. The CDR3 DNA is TGCGCCAGCACGGACAGTCGGGATGAAAAACTGTTTTTT.

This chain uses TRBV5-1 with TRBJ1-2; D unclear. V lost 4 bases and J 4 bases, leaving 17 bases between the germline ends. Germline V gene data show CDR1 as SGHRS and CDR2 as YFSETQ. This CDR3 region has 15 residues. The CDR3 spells CASSDPGRGAYGYTF. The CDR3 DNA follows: TGCGCCAGCAGCGACCCCGGACGGGGAGCCTATGGCTACACCTTC. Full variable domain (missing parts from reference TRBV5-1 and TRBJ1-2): KAGVTQTPRYLIKTRGQQVTLSCSPISGHRSVSWYQQTPGQGLQFLFEYFSETQRNKGNFPGRFSGRQFSNSRSEMNVSTLELGDSALYLCASSDPGRGAYGYTFGSGTRLTVV.

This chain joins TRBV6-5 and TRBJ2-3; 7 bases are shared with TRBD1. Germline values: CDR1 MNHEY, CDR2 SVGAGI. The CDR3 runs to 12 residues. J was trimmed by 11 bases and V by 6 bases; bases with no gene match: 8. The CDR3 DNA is TGTGCCAGCAGCGATACCGGGACAGTGCAGTATTTT. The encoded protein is CASSDTGTVQYF.

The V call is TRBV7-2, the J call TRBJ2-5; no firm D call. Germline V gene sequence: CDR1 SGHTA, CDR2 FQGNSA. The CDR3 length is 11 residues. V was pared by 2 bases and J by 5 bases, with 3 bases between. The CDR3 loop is CASSLIETQYF. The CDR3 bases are TGTGCCAGCAGCTTAATCGAGACCCAGTACTTC.

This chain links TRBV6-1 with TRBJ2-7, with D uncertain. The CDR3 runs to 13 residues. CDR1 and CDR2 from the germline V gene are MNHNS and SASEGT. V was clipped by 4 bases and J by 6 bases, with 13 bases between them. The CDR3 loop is CASSGTNVAEQYF. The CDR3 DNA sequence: TGTGCCAGCAGTGGTACCAACGTCGCCGAGCAGTACTTC.

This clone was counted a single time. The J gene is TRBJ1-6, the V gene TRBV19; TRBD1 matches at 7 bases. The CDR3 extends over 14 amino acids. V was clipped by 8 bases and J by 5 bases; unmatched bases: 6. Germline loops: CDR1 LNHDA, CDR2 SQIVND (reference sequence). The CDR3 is CASGQGVDNSPLHF. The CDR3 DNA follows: TGTGCCAGTGGCCAGGGGGTCGATAATTCACCCCTCCACTTT.

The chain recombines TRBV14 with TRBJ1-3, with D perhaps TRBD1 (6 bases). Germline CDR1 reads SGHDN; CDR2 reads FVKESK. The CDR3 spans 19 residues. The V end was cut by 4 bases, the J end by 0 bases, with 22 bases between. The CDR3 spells CASSRSLNTGTISGNTIYF. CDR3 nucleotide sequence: TGTGCCAGCAGCCGATCCCTTAACACCGGGACAATCTCTGGAAACACCATATATTTT. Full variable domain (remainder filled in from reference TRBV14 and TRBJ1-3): EAGVTQFPSHSVIEKGQTVTLRCDPISGHDNLYWYRRVMGKEIKFLLHFVKESKQDESGMPNNRFLAERTGGTYSTLKVQPAELEDSGVYFCASSRSLNTGTISGNTIYFGEGSWLTVV.

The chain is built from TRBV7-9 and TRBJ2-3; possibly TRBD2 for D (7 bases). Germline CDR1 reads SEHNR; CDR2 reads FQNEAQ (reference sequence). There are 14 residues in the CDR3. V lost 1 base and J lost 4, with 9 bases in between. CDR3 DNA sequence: TGTGCCAGCAGCTTAGGCGGGGGCCCAGATACGCAGTATTTT. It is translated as CASSLGGGPDTQYF.

The CDR3 sequence: CASSARSGGTDTQYF. The CDR3 DNA reads TGTGCCAGCAGTGCCCGAAGTGGAGGCACAGATACGCAGTATTTT. The chain links TRBV25-1 to TRBJ2-3; no definite D call. CDR1 and CDR2 (germline): MGHDK, SYGVNS. The CDR3 sequence is 15 residues long. With 4 bases removed from V and 1 base from J, the gap between germline ends came to 12 bases.

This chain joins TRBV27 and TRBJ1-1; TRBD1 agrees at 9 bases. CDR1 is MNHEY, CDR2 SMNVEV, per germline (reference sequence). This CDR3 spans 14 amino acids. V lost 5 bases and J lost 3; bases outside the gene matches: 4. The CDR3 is CASSLQGAYTEAFF. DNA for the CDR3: TGTGCCAGCAGTCTACAGGGGGCCTACACTGAAGCTTTCTTT.

CDR3: CASSSSSSGNTIYF. For the CDR3, the DNA is TGTGCCAGCAGTTCTTCCAGCTCTGGAAACACCATATATTTT. The rearrangement uses TRBV6-6 and TRBJ1-3; no clear D gene. Trimming removed 4 bases from V and 0 bases from J, with 7 bases in between. The CDR3 spans 14 residues. Germline assignment: CDR1 MNHNY and CDR2 SVGAGI (reference sequence).

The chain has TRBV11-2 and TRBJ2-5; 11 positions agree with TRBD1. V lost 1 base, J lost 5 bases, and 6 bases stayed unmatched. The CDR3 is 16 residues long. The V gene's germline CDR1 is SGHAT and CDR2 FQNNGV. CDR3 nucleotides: TGTGCCAGCAGCTTAGTTACCGGGACAGGGGGGGAGACCCAGTACTTC. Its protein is CASSLVTGTGGETQYF.

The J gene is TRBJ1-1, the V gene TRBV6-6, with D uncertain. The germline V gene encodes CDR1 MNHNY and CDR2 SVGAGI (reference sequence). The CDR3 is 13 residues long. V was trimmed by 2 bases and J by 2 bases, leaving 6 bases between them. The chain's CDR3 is CASSYDGNTEAFF. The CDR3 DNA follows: TGTGCCAGCAGTTACGACGGAAACACTGAAGCTTTCTTT.

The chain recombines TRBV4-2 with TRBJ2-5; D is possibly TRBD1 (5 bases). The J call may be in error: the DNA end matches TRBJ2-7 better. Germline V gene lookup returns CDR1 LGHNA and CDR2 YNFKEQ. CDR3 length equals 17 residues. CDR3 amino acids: CASSQDRRGHRPYEQYF. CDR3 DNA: TGTGCCAGCAGCCAAGATCGGCGCGGCCACAGGCCCTACGAGCAGTACTTC.

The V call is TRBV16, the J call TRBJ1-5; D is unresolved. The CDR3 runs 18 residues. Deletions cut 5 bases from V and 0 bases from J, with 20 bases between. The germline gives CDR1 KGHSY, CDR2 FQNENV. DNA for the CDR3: TGTGCCAGCAGCTCTCACCTGGGCGTCGCCGCTAGCAATCAGCCCCAGCATTTT. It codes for CASSSHLGVAASNQPQHF. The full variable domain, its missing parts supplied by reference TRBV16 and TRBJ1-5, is GEEVAQTPKHLVRGEGQKAKLYCAPIKGHSYVFWYQQVLKNEFKFLISFQNENVFDETGMPKERFSAKCLPNSPCSLEIQATKLEDSAVYFCASSSHLGVAASNQPQHFGDGTRLSIL.

The DNA of the CDR3 is TGCGCCAGCAGCTTCGGGACAGGAGTTATGAACACTGAAGCTTTCTTT. Translation gives CASSFGTGVMNTEAFF. The chain combines TRBV5-1 with TRBJ1-1, with 8 positions matching TRBD1. Per the germline V gene, CDR1 is SGHRS and CDR2 is YFSETQ. This CDR3 comprises 16 residues. The J segment lost 0 bases and the V segment lost 2 bases, leaving 6 bases of the junction unmatched.

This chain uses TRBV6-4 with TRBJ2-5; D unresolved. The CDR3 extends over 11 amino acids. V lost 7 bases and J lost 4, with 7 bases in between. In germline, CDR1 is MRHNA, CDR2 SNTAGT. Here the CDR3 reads CASTCIETQYF. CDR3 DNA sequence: TGTGCCAGCACCTGCATAGAGACCCAGTACTTC.

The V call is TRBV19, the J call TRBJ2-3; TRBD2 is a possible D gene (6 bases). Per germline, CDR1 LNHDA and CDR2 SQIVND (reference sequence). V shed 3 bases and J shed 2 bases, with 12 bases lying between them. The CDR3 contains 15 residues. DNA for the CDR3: TGTGCCAGTAGTATTTGGGGGGAGGCCACAGATACGCAGTATTTT. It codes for CASSIWGEATDTQYF.

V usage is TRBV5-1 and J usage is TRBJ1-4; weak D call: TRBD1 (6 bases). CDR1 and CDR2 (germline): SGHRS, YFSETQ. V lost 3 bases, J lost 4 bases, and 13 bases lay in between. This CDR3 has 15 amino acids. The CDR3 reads CASSSTGFVNEKLFF. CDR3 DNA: TGCGCCAGCAGCTCCACAGGGTTTGTTAATGAAAAACTGTTTTTT.

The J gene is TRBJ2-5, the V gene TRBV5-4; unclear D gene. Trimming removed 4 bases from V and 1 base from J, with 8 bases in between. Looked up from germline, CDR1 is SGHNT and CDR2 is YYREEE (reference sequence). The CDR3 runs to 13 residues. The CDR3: CASSRHGQETQYF. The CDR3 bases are TGTGCCAGCAGCAGACACGGCCAAGAGACCCAGTACTTC. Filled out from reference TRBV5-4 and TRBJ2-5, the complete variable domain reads ETGVTQSPTHLIKTRGQQVTLRCSSQSGHNTVSWYQQALGQGPQFIFQYYREEENGRGNFPPRFSGLQFPNYSSELNVNALELDDSALYLCASSRHGQETQYFGPGTRLLVL.

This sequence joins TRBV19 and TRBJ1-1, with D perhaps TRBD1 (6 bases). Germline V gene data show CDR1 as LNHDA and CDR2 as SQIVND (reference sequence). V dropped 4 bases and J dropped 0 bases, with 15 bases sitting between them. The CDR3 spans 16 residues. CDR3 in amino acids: CASSTLQGWMNTEAFF. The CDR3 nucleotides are TGTGCCAGTAGTACCCTACAGGGATGGATGAACACTGAAGCTTTCTTT.

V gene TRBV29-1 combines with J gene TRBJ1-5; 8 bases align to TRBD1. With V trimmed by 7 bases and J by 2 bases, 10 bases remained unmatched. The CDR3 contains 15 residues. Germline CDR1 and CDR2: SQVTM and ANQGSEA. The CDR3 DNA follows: TGCAGCGGAACCCTGGACAGGGAGGGCAATCAGCCCCAGCATTTT. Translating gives CSGTLDREGNQPQHF.

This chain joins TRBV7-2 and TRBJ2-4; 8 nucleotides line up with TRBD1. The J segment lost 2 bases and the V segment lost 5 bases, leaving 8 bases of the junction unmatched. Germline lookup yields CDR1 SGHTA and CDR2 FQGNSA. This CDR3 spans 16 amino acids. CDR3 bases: TGTGCCAGCAGCGTTCAGGGGGCGCTGCCCAAAAACATTCAGTACTTC. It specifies CASSVQGALPKNIQYF.

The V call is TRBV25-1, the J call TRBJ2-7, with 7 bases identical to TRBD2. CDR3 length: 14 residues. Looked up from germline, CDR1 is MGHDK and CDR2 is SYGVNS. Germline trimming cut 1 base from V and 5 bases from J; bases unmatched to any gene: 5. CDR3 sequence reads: CASSELGGRDEQYF. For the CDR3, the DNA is TGTGCCAGCAGTGAATTGGGAGGGAGGGACGAGCAGTACTTC.

The CDR3 loop reads CAWRQGLDQPQHF. The CDR3 DNA reads TGTGCCTGGAGGCAGGGCCTAGATCAGCCCCAGCATTTT. The chain couples TRBV30 to TRBJ1-5, with D tentatively TRBD1 (5 bases). V was cut by 3 bases and J by 5 bases, with 11 bases left in between. The CDR3 sequence is 13 residues long. Germline CDR1 reads GTSNPN; CDR2 reads SVGIG (reference sequence).

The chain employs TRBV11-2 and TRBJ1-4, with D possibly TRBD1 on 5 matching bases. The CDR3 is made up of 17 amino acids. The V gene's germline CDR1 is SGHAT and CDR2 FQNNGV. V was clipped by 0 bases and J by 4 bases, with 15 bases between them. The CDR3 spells CASSLDPLGGGNEKLFF. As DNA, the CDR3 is TGTGCCAGCAGCTTAGATCCTCTCGGGGGAGGTAATGAAAAACTGTTTTTT.

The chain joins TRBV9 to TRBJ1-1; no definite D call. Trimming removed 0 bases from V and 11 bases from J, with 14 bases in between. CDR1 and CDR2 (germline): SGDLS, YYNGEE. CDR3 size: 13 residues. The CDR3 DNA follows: TGTGCCAGCAGCGTAGCTGAGAGGGTTCGCGCTTTCTTT. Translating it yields CASSVAERVRAFF.